The 13 T cell receptor beta chains in this list originate from one sample, sequenced in a study of T cell responses to AZD1222 COVID-19 vaccine. Sequencing used immunoSEQ multiplex PCR; TCRdb keeps in-frame clones, though not all of them. The table has some 50,000 clones, approximately 84% seen once. This specimen consisted of peripheral blood, obtained on day 0 of AZD1222 vaccination. These receptors originate from an adult in good health.

In DNA, the CDR3 is TGTGCCAGCAGCTCGACAGGGCAAGAGACCCAGTACTTC. This gives the protein CASSSTGQETQYF. The chain links TRBV12-3 or TRBV12-4 to TRBJ2-5; 7 nucleotides agree with TRBD1. Losses at the gene ends were 6 bases for V and 2 bases for J; bases not matched to a gene: 3. The CDR3 loop spans 13 amino acids.

This clone was seen a handful of times. This rearrangement joins TRBV6-1 to TRBJ2-7, with D possibly TRBD1 on 6 matching bases. The CDR3 is 14 residues long. The V and J ends lost 0 bases and 0 bases respectively, with 6 bases between them. Germline CDR1 reads MNHNS; CDR2 reads SASEGT. CDR3 DNA sequence: TGTGCCAGCAGTGAAGCGGACAGCTCCTACGAGCAGTACTTC. Translating gives CASSEADSSYEQYF.

The chain employs TRBV9 and TRBJ2-2, with 7 bases matching TRBD1. Losses at the gene ends were 5 bases for V and 0 bases for J; bases not matched to a gene: 1. The CDR3 length is 14 residues. CDR1 and CDR2 (germline): SGDLS, YYNGEE. The CDR3 region has the DNA TGTGCCAGCAGAGGGACAGCGAACACCGGGGAGCTGTTTTTT. It encodes CASRGTANTGELFF.

The genes are TRBV6-5 and TRBJ1-5; 8 bases agree with TRBD1. The length of the CDR3 is 14 residues. With V trimmed by 6 bases and J by 6 bases, 7 bases remained unmatched. Germline V CDR1 and CDR2: MNHEY, SVGAGI. This CDR3 reads CASSLGQASQPQHF. The CDR3, as DNA: TGTGCCAGCAGCTTGGGACAGGCAAGTCAGCCCCAGCATTTT.

The V and J genes are TRBV5-8 and TRBJ1-5; no definite D call. CDR3 size: 12 residues. The ends were cut back, 1 base at V and 7 bases at J, with 6 bases in the middle. Germline V gene data show CDR1 as SGHTS and CDR2 as YDEGEE. The CDR3 here is CASSLFGQPQHF. The CDR3 DNA reads TGTGCCAGCAGCTTGTTCGGGCAGCCCCAGCATTTT.

This clone was counted once. This rearrangement joins TRBV14 to TRBJ2-5; D may be TRBD1 (6 bases). Germline-derived CDR1 and CDR2 are SGHDN and FVKESK. Trimming stripped 1 base from V and 6 bases from J, with 12 bases between. The CDR3 sequence is 14 residues long. The CDR3 DNA reads TGTGCCAGCAGCCAAGGTAGTCAGGGGAAGACCCAGTACTTC. Encoded protein: CASSQGSQGKTQYF. Full variable domain (remainder filled in from reference TRBV14 and TRBJ2-5): EAGVTQFPSHSVIEKGQTVTLRCDPISGHDNLYWYRRVMGKEIKFLLHFVKESKQDESGMPNNRFLAERTGGTYSTLKVQPAELEDSGVYFCASSQGSQGKTQYFGPGTRLLVL.

The chain joins TRBV28 to TRBJ2-7; D is possibly TRBD1 (5 bases). The CDR3 extends over 14 amino acids. The V end was cut by 7 bases, the J end by 5 bases, with 18 bases between. The germline CDR1 and CDR2 sequences are MDHEN and SYDVKM. CDR3 coding DNA: TGTGCCAGCACCGAGGTGTCCCCCAGGGACGAGCAGTACTTC. It codes for CASTEVSPRDEQYF.

The rearrangement uses TRBV12-3 or TRBV12-4 and TRBJ1-1; D is unclear. The CDR3 is 13 amino acids. V was shortened by 2 bases and J by 7 bases, with 11 bases between the two germline ends. Here the CDR3 reads CASSLRSPGEAFF. CDR3 sequence (DNA): TGTGCCAGCAGTTTAAGGTCCCCAGGTGAAGCTTTCTTT.

This chain connects TRBV6-5 to TRBJ1-6; D is unclear. CDR1 is MNHEY and CDR2 is SVGAGI in the germline V gene. V was trimmed by 4 bases and J by 0 bases, leaving 10 bases between them. This CDR3 comprises 16 residues. CDR3 sequence reads: CASSSKPSSYNSPLHF. The DNA for the CDR3 is TGTGCCAGCAGTTCAAAACCGAGCTCCTATAATTCACCCCTCCACTTT.

This clone showed up just a few times. CDR3 DNA: TGTGCCAGCAGCCAGTCCGACAGGGATCAACACACTGAAGCTTTCTTT. This sequence encodes CASSQSDRDQHTEAFF. The gene calls are TRBV4-2 and TRBJ1-1; 7 bases align to TRBD1. Losses at the gene ends were 3 bases for V and 3 bases for J; bases not matched to a gene: 10. CDR3 length: 16 residues. CDR1 is LGHNA, CDR2 YNFKEQ, per germline.

This chain connects TRBV11-3 to TRBJ2-2, with 7 bases lining up with TRBD1. The CDR3 extends over 14 amino acids. Germline-derived CDR1 and CDR2 are SGHNT and YENEEA. Trimming removed 7 bases from V and 0 bases from J; junction bases left unmatched: 2. CDR3 protein: CASKGQTNTGELFF. CDR3 DNA sequence: TGTGCCAGCAAGGGACAGACGAACACCGGGGAGCTGTTTTTT.

This clone was picked up a small number of times. This chain uses TRBV6-5 with TRBJ1-5; D not certain. Trimming stripped 6 bases from V and 5 bases from J, with 17 bases between. Germline CDR1 reads MNHEY; CDR2 reads SVGAGI. CDR3 size: 15 residues. CDR3 amino acids: CASRLLAVEHQPQHF. As DNA, the CDR3 is TGTGCCAGCAGACTCTTGGCCGTCGAGCATCAGCCCCAGCATTTT.

This clone occurred a few times. The genes are TRBV9 and TRBJ1-2; D is ambiguous. There are 15 residues in the CDR3. Germline V lookup: CDR1 SGDLS, CDR2 YYNGEE. Trimming shortened V by 4 bases and J by 3 bases, and 16 bases separated the two germline ends. The CDR3 spells CASSPAPLDDYGYTF. In DNA form, the CDR3 reads TGTGCCAGCAGCCCCGCCCCCCTAGACGACTATGGCTACACCTTC.